The sequence of this TCR beta chain was determined in a study of post-analysis software for immune sequencing data. Study conclusions and caveats: Roughly five TRBV segments appeared more often in patients than in controls, and TRBV5-6, TRBV5-1 and TRBV20-1 were among these. Multiple sclerosis patients had significantly lower normalized Chao1 diversity than controls.

Researchers reported that TCR beta cDNA libraries carried unique molecular identifiers. Researchers reported 400,000 to 550,000 cDNA molecules coming from roughly 1 to 10 million T cells. TCRdb processed the PCR reads anew with MiXCR; each CDR3 protein has one entry. The data hold roughly 800,000 distinct CDR3 sequences, with around 50% observed a single time. This CDR3 has 13 amino acids. The germline gives CDR1 DFQATT, CDR2 SNEGSKA (reference sequence). Trimming removed 1 base at V and 11 bases at J, with 17 bases between. Regarding this clonotype: No antigen is known for it.

The clonotype comes from a girl aged 5 to 17 with multiple sclerosis. The V and J genes are TRBV20-1 and TRBJ2-5, with D possibly TRBD1 on 5 matching bases. The sample comprised blood. CDR3 sequence reads: CSARVRRVQEQYF. The DNA for the CDR3 is TGCAGTGCTAGAGTGCGCAGGGTCCAGGAGCAGTACTTC.